This T cell receptor (beta chain) was identified during a study of control samples from healthy donors and cancer patients. Generated by immunoSEQ multiplex PCR, the TCRdb table keeps only in-frame clones and is missing some. The sample lists around 110,000 clones; 85% to 95% were seen once. The CDR3 length is 12 residues. V was pared by 6 bases and J by 5 bases, with 9 bases between. Germline-derived CDR1 and CDR2 are MNHEY and SVGAGI. This sequence joins TRBV6-5 and TRBJ2-3; perhaps D is TRBD1 or TRBD2 (5 bases each). Sequencing was carried out using blood. This clonotype was sampled from a man aged 30-40 years in good health. CDR3 protein: CASRGDEDTQYF. The DNA for the CDR3 is TGTGCCAGCAGGGGGGATGAAGATACGCAGTATTTT.